This TCR beta chain came from a study of immune heterogeneity within non-small cell lung tumors. Study-wide findings and caveats: Identical dominant CDR3 beta clonotypes were found recurring across a patient's tumor sites, along with site-unique high-frequency clones. For local T-cell clonality, the correlation with local tumor mutational burden was moderate but significant (R approximately 0.34). High-frequency T-cell receptor beta clonotypes differed largely between individual patients.

Template came from bulk tumor genomic DNA, at approximately 600 ng per sample. During surgery, several far-apart biopsies were obtained from every primary tumor. Curative surgical treatment was performed in patients who had newly diagnosed, untreated non-small cell lung cancer. Patients newly diagnosed with non-small cell lung cancer and having curative-intent surgery served as donors. The V and J ends lost 4 bases and 7 bases, in that order; junction bases with no gene match: 13. This CDR3 region has 15 residues. Germline loops: CDR1 DFQATT, CDR2 SNEGSKA (reference sequence). Notes on this clonotype: The target antigen is unknown.

Multiplex PCR employing 32 V and 13 J primers generated amplicons of the TCR beta CDR3. TCRdb analysed the multiplex PCR reads with MiXCR anew, one entry per CDR3 protein. The table lists 14,000 to 15,000 distinct CDR3 sequences, less than 35% of them singletons. The receptor was isolated from a man aged 40-49 years with non-small cell lung cancer. The chain carries TRBV20-1 and TRBJ2-7, with 10 bases lining up with TRBD2. Sequenced sample: lung tumor tissue. CDR3 in amino acids: CSATPEREGLCEQYF. CDR3 sequence (DNA): TGCAGTGCTACACCGGAGCGGGAGGGACTCTGTGAGCAGTACTTC.